The present T cell receptor (beta chain) was sequenced within a study of blood T cell repertoires in COVID-19. Across the study: Researchers got acute and convalescent COVID-19 samples from the United States, Italy and Spain. Nucleic acid was either cDNA or gDNA, and it came from T cells, B-cell-depleted T cells, or PBMCs.

From germline, CDR1 is SNHLY and CDR2 FYNNEI. With 5 bases removed from V and 7 bases from J, the gap between germline ends came to 17 bases. This CDR3 comprises 14 residues. Seattle patients were enrolled while actively infected and followed longitudinally. A single count supports this clone. In the original workflow: Quantification of nucleated cells was approximated via reference gene primer amplification. Method: immunoSEQ multiplex PCR; TCRdb's copy keeps in-frame clones and lacks some. The DNA gave D and trimming, while V, J and clone size come from that table. Altogether 68,000 or so clones are present, around 90% being singletons, with the ten largest covering around 7.3%.

Sequencing was carried out using peripheral blood. The TCR originated in a man between 35 and 55 years old with COVID-19, enrolled during active disease. The gene calls are TRBV2 and TRBJ1-2; D gene ambiguous. CDR3 in DNA: TGTGCCAGCAGTACGCAAAGGGTGGCGGGTGGCTACACCTTC. This gives the protein CASSTQRVAGGYTF.